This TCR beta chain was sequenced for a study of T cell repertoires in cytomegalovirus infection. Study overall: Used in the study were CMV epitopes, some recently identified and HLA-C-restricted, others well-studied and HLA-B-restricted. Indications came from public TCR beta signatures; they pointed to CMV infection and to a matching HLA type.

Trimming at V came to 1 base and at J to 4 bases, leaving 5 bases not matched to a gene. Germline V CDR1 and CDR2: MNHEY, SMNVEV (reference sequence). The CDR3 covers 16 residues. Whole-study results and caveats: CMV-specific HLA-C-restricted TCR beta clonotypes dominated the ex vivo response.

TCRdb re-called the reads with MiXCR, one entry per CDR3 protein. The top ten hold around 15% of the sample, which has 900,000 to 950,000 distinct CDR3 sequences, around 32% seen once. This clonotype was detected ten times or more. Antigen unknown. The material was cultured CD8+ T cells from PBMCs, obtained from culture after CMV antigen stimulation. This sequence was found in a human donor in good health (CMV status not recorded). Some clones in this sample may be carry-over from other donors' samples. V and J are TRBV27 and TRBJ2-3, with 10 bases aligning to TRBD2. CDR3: CASSLYERGGADTQYF. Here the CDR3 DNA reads TGTGCCAGCAGTTTATACGAGCGGGGGGGCGCAGATACGCAGTATTTT.